This T cell receptor beta chain was profiled in a study of T-cell memory formation after mild COVID-19. About this clonotype itself: The antigen remains unidentified.

Study-wide results and caveats: Clones which contracted sat mainly in CM and EM if CD4+, and in EMRA if CD8+.

The CDR3 sequence is 15 residues long. V shed 3 bases and J 5 bases; nucleotides not matched to a gene: 10. Germline V gene lookup returns CDR1 SGHRS and CDR2 YFSETQ. A 5'RACE reaction primed in the constant segment made cDNA libraries of TCR alpha and TCR beta, and these carried sample barcodes and UMIs. TCRdb itself ran the 5' RACE reads through MiXCR, one entry per CDR3 protein. The sample comprises 350,000 or so distinct CDR3 sequences, 13% of which are singletons, and 20% to 25% rests with the top ten. The chain has TRBV5-1 and TRBJ2-7; 8 nucleotides match TRBD1. The sequenced sample was PBMCs or a T cell subset sorted from them (not recorded which). The origin of this receptor is a man between 18 and 35 years old who had mild COVID-19 (a few samples of this study predate the infection). Cell type and time point are not known. The CDR3 DNA reads TGCGCCAGCAGCTACGCCGGGACAGGTGTGGACGAGCAGTACGTC. This codes for CASSYAGTGVDEQYV.